This passage covers 2 T cell receptor beta chains from one sample sequenced in a study of cytomegalovirus exposure and HLA in healthy donors. The protocol was immunoSEQ multiplex PCR, while the TCRdb copy is restricted to in-frame clones and leaves out a portion. Here the sample spans nearly 110,000 clones, about nine tenths being singletons. Sequencing used PBMCs. Source of these receptors: a woman younger than 35 in good health and CMV-seropositive.

This clone was seen ten or more times. This chain connects TRBV29-1 to TRBJ2-7; tentatively, D is TRBD1 (6 bases). Trimming stripped 3 bases from V and 4 bases from J, with 19 bases between. CDR3 length equals 15 residues. From germline, CDR1 is SQVTM and CDR2 ANQGSEA. Written as DNA, the CDR3 is TGCAGCGTTGATTCGGGCAGGGGCCCGTATTACGAGCAGTACGTC. It yields the protein CSVDSGRGPYYEQYV.

The chain uses TRBV27 and TRBJ1-2; no definite D call. The CDR3 sequence is 15 residues long. Trimming removed 0 bases from V and 4 bases from J, with 12 bases in between. The germline V gene encodes CDR1 MNHEY and CDR2 SMNVEV (reference sequence). The CDR3 sequence is CASSLSRHQAYGYTF. CDR3 DNA sequence: TGTGCCAGCAGTTTATCCCGACACCAAGCCTATGGCTACACCTTC.